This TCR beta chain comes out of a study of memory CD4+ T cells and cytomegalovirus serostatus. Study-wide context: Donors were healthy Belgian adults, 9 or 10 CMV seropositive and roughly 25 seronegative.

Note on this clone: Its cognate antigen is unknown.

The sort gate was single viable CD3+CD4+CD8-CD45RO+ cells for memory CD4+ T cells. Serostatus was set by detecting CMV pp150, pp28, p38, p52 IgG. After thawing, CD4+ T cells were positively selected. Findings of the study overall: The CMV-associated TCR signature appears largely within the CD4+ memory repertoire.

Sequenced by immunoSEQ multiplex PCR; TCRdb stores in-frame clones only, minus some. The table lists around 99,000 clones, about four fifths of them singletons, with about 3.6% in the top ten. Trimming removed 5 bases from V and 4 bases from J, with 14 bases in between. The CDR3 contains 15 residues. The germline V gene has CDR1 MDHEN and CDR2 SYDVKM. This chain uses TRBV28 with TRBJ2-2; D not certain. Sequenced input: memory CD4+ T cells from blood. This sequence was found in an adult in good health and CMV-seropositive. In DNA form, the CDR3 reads TGTGCCAGCAGTCCCCCCTTGGGTGGCACCGGGGAGCTGTTTTTT. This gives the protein CASSPPLGGTGELFF. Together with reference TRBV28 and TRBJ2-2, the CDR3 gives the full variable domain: DVKVTQSSRYLVKRTGEKVFLECVQDMDHENMFWYRQDPGLGLRLIYFSYDVKMKEKGDIPEGYSVSREKKERFSLILESASTNQTSMYLCASSPPLGGTGELFFGEGSRLTVL.